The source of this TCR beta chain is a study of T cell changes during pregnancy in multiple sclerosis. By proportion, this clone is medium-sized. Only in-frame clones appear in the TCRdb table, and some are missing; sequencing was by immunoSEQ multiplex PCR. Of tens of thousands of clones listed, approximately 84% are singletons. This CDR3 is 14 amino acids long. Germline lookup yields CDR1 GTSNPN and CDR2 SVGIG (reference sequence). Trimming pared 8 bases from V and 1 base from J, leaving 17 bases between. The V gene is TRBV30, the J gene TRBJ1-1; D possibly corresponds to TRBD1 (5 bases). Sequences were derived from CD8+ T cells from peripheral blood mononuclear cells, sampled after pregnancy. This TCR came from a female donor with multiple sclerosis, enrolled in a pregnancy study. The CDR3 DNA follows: TGTGCCCACAAATTCTACGGGGGGAACACTGAAGCTTTCTTT. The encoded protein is CAHKFYGGNTEAFF.